A selection of T cell receptor beta chains follows, all from one sample in a study of T-cell reconstitution after alpha-beta-depleted transplantation in children. TCRdb reanalysed the PCR reads using MiXCR and keeps one entry per CDR3 protein. The sample carries a few hundred thousand distinct CDR3 sequences, 5.5% to 7% recorded once. The source material was PBMCs, sampled before TCRalphabeta/CD19-depleted stem cell transplant. The receptors here all came from a boy between 2 and 10 years old with acute lymphoblastic leukemia, due to receive a stem cell transplant. CDR3s leave out the opening cysteine and the closing phenylalanine or tryptophan. The order of the fields is J gene, V gene, CDR3 protein.

TRBJ2-7	TRBV20-1	SARDRGQGYEQY
TRBJ2-7	TRBV28	ASSFGRGGEQY
TRBJ1-2	TRBV6-5	ASSLDSLYGYT
TRBJ2-7	TRBV28	ASRGASFPGQGAYEQY
TRBJ1-5	TRBV29-1	SAVTGNQPQH
TRBJ1-2	TRBV30	AWRGDYGYT
TRBJ1-5	TRBV7-6	ASSQGAGQPQH
TRBJ1-5	TRBV3-1	ASSQDQGGFNQPQH
TRBJ2-3	TRBV7-2	ASSLIRTDTQY
TRBJ2-4	TRBV11-2	ASRVDTGGNIQY
TRBJ1-2	TRBV29-1	SVPPPSGSGYT
TRBJ2-7	TRBV6-2/TRBV6-3	ASSRGAYEQY
TRBJ2-7	TRBV19	ASSTRTEIDYEQY
TRBJ2-1	TRBV10-3	AILTVIAVNYNEQF
TRBJ2-7	TRBV5-6	ASSYGSYEQY
TRBJ2-2	TRBV27	ATRGANTGELF
TRBJ2-5	TRBV12-3/TRBV12-4	ASSPTSGEYETQY
TRBJ2-1	TRBV29-1	SVLLLHEQF
TRBJ1-2	TRBV30	AWSPGQGKGGYT
TRBJ2-1	TRBV28	ASSLTRRDEQF
TRBJ2-1	TRBV20-1	SARGEGSQF
TRBJ2-1	TRBV7-8	ASSLGVSGNEQF
TRBJ2-7	TRBV7-2	ASKSGASSYEQY
TRBJ2-1	TRBV11-1	ASSNPGEPAGALKYNEQF
TRBJ2-7	TRBV20-1	SAPGTVSYEQY
TRBJ2-5	TRBV7-2	ASSRRTVQETQY
TRBJ2-1	TRBV20-1	SARVRGGYNEQF
TRBJ2-2	TRBV29-1	SVQAAVAGIPTGELF
TRBJ2-7	TRBV12-3/TRBV12-4	ASSSPGQGADEQY
TRBJ2-5	TRBV20-1	SAPDRTPGETQY
TRBJ2-5	TRBV28	ASSRVQSPVETQY
TRBJ1-2	TRBV28	ASSPSNRAGGYT
TRBJ2-3	TRBV3-1	ASCLAGQRGGVDTDTQY
TRBJ2-7	TRBV29-1	SATGTETYEQY
TRBJ2-7	TRBV5-4	ASSLKRELSVEQY
TRBJ2-5	TRBV7-9	ASSFSASRTGVRETQY
TRBJ2-3	TRBV7-6	ASSFNRGTDTQY
TRBJ2-7	TRBV10-3	AISVAVGNYEQY
TRBJ1-2	TRBV7-2	ASSFRDYGYT
TRBJ1-4	TRBV11-2	ASSLGGTNEKLF
TRBJ1-1	TRBV2	ASTRRQGRLMNTEAF
TRBJ2-1	TRBV12-3/TRBV12-4	ASSLGRYNEQF
TRBJ2-1	TRBV28	ASSLDFYNEQF
TRBJ2-5	TRBV29-1	SGGDPWEETQY
TRBJ1-4	TRBV5-4	ASSLQGANEKLF
TRBJ1-1	TRBV20-1	SAFGASLRTEAF
TRBJ2-1	TRBV7-9	ASSRDRGGLNEQF
TRBJ2-1	TRBV7-2	ASSLVTHLQF
TRBJ1-5	TRBV6-1	ASSEAGHQPQH
TRBJ2-1	TRBV11-2	ASSLGTGFNEQF
TRBJ2-3	TRBV6-5	ASSSYYPGVTQY
TRBJ1-1	TRBV7-2	ASSLVGQGAMNTEAF
TRBJ1-3	TRBV5-1	ASGQGVTGNTIY
TRBJ1-6	TRBV28	ASSFSAGTGAYNSPLH